The rows below give T cell receptor beta chains drawn from one sample of a study of CD8 T cells in Susac syndrome. TCRdb re-called the immunoSEQ multiplex PCR reads with MiXCR, one entry per CDR3 protein. The sample shows about 300,000 distinct CDR3 sequences, approximately 81% of them seen only once. Sequencing was done on a sample of CD8+ T cells from PBMCs. These receptors came from a human donor with multiple sclerosis. Both conserved end residues are part of each CDR3. D genes are given only for firm matches. Size tells how often a clone was seen (once, few, many) or the class of an expanded clone, and some rows leave it out.

j_gene: TRBJ2-7; d_gene: .; v_gene: TRBV29-1; abundance: .; len: 12; CDR3nt: TGCAGCGTTGAAGACGGGTACTACGAGCAGTACTTC; CDR3aa: CSVEDGYYEQYF
j_gene: TRBJ2-1; d_gene: TRBD2; v_gene: TRBV9; abundance: .; len: 15; CDR3nt: TGTGCCAGCAGCGTAGTAACTAGCGTTACCAATGAGCAGTTCTTC; CDR3aa: CASSVVTSVTNEQFF
j_gene: TRBJ2-1; d_gene: .; v_gene: TRBV30; abundance: .; len: 12; CDR3nt: TGTGCCTGGACTCCTTTAAACAATGAGCAGTTCTTC; CDR3aa: CAWTPLNNEQFF
j_gene: TRBJ1-3; d_gene: .; v_gene: TRBV12-3/TRBV12-4; abundance: .; len: 16; CDR3nt: TGTGCCAGCAGCCCTAGACAGCCTTTCTCTGGAAACACCATATATTTT; CDR3aa: CASSPRQPFSGNTIYF
j_gene: TRBJ2-5; d_gene: TRBD1; v_gene: TRBV6-1; abundance: .; len: 16; CDR3nt: TGTGCCAGCCATATACGACAGGGTATTATTCACGAGACCCAGTACTTC; CDR3aa: CASHIRQGIIHETQYF
j_gene: TRBJ2-7; d_gene: TRBD2; v_gene: TRBV20-1; abundance: .; len: 17; CDR3nt: TGCAGTGCTATCACTAGCGGGAGCCATGAGCAGTTAGGCGAGCAGTACTTC; CDR3aa: CSAITSGSHEQLGEQYF
j_gene: TRBJ1-1; d_gene: .; v_gene: TRBV6-1; abundance: .; len: 15; CDR3nt: TGTGCCAGCAGGGAGGGGACCTTCGTGAACACTGAAGCTTTCTTT; CDR3aa: CASREGTFVNTEAFF
j_gene: TRBJ2-7; d_gene: TRBD1; v_gene: TRBV29-1; abundance: .; len: 13; CDR3nt: TGCAGCGTTGACGGGGACAGCAACTACGAGCAGTACTTC; CDR3aa: CSVDGDSNYEQYF
j_gene: TRBJ2-7; d_gene: TRBD2; v_gene: TRBV7-9; abundance: .; len: 14; CDR3nt: TGTGCCAGCAGCCGACTAGCGGGAGTCTCCGAGCAGTACTTC; CDR3aa: CASSRLAGVSEQYF
j_gene: TRBJ2-1; d_gene: TRBD2; v_gene: TRBV19; abundance: .; len: 15; CDR3nt: TGTGCCAGTAAAAATATAGCGGGAAACTACAATGAGCAGTTCTTC; CDR3aa: CASKNIAGNYNEQFF
j_gene: TRBJ2-2; d_gene: TRBD2; v_gene: TRBV11-2; abundance: few; len: 15; CDR3nt: TGTGCCAGCAGCTTTGGGGGGGTGTTCACCGGGGAGCTGTTTTTT; CDR3aa: CASSFGGVFTGELFF
j_gene: TRBJ2-4; d_gene: .; v_gene: TRBV6-1; abundance: .; len: 14; CDR3nt: TGTGCCAGCAGCGCTAACGGGGCCAAAAACATTCAGTACTTC; CDR3aa: CASSANGAKNIQYF
j_gene: TRBJ2-7; d_gene: TRBD1; v_gene: TRBV2; abundance: .; len: 16; CDR3nt: TGTGCCACCGTCCCCCGGGACAGGGGGGTTTCCTACGAGCAGTACTTC; CDR3aa: CATVPRDRGVSYEQYF
j_gene: TRBJ1-5; d_gene: .; v_gene: TRBV7-3; abundance: few; len: 15; CDR3nt: TGTGCCAGCAGCCCGAGGGGGAATAGCAATCAGCCCCAGCATTTT; CDR3aa: CASSPRGNSNQPQHF
j_gene: TRBJ2-7; d_gene: .; v_gene: TRBV5-1; abundance: few; len: 13; CDR3nt: TGCGCCAGCAGCTTAGGACCCCAGTACGAGCAGTACTTC; CDR3aa: CASSLGPQYEQYF